This is a list of T cell receptor beta chains from one sample in a study of cytomegalovirus exposure and HLA in healthy donors. Clones were sequenced by immunoSEQ multiplex PCR, and TCRdb holds only the in-frame ones, with some missing. This table has about 240,000 clones, about 90% appearing once. The sequencing sample was made of PBMCs. The receptor set was obtained from a woman aged 25 to 39 in good health and CMV-seropositive. CDR3s include the opening cysteine and the closing phenylalanine or tryptophan. The order of the fields is V gene, D gene, J gene, CDR3 length, clone size, CDR3 protein, CDR3 DNA. A D gene is named only where the DNA matches it firmly. Size is omitted from some rows. Given values are once, few, many or a class for expanded clones.

v_call: TRBV5-8
d_call: TRBD1
j_call: TRBJ2-1
cdr3_length: 16
clone_size: NA
cdr3_aa: CASSLIGTGRYNEQFF
cdr3_nt: TGTGCCAGCAGCTTGATCGGGACAGGGCGATACAATGAGCAGTTCTTC

v_call: TRBV5-1
d_call: TRBD2
j_call: TRBJ2-1
cdr3_length: 15
clone_size: NA
cdr3_aa: CASSDGTSGANEQFF
cdr3_nt: TGCGCCAGCAGCGATGGGACTAGCGGGGCGAATGAGCAGTTCTTC

v_call: TRBV27
d_call: NA
j_call: TRBJ2-1
cdr3_length: 16
clone_size: NA
cdr3_aa: CASSPTVVSSYNEQFF
cdr3_nt: TGTGCCAGCAGCCCAACTGTGGTGAGCTCCTACAATGAGCAGTTCTTC

v_call: TRBV5-4
d_call: TRBD2
j_call: TRBJ2-3
cdr3_length: 16
clone_size: NA
cdr3_aa: CASISRTSGTTDTQYF
cdr3_nt: TGTGCCAGTATATCCAGAACTAGCGGGACCACAGATACGCAGTATTTT

v_call: TRBV21-1
d_call: NA
j_call: TRBJ1-4
cdr3_length: 16
clone_size: NA
cdr3_aa: CASSKGRGRIDEKLFF
cdr3_nt: TGTGCCAGCAGCAAAGGTAGGGGGCGCATCGATGAAAAACTGTTTTTT

v_call: TRBV28
d_call: TRBD1
j_call: TRBJ1-1
cdr3_length: 14
clone_size: NA
cdr3_aa: CASSNRGLNTEAFF
cdr3_nt: TGTGCCAGCTCAAACAGGGGATTGAACACTGAAGCTTTCTTT

v_call: TRBV2
d_call: TRBD1
j_call: TRBJ2-3
cdr3_length: 13
clone_size: NA
cdr3_aa: CAIGGGLTDTQYF
cdr3_nt: TGTGCCATAGGGGGCGGACTCACAGATACGCAGTATTTT

v_call: TRBV5-1
d_call: TRBD1
j_call: TRBJ1-4
cdr3_length: 15
clone_size: NA
cdr3_aa: CASSPVGQGSVKLFF
cdr3_nt: TGCGCCAGCAGCCCCGTCGGACAGGGGTCTGTAAAACTGTTTTTT

v_call: TRBV29-1
d_call: TRBD1
j_call: TRBJ2-1
cdr3_length: 16
clone_size: once
cdr3_aa: CSVQGSGGTLSNEQFF
cdr3_nt: TGCAGCGTACAGGGGTCAGGGGGCACCCTTTCCAATGAGCAGTTCTTC

v_call: TRBV7-8
d_call: NA
j_call: TRBJ2-3
cdr3_length: 13
clone_size: NA
cdr3_aa: CASSITGTSPQYF
cdr3_nt: TGTGCCAGCAGCATCACCGGGACTTCGCCGCAGTATTTT

v_call: TRBV12-5
d_call: TRBD1
j_call: TRBJ2-7
cdr3_length: 14
clone_size: NA
cdr3_aa: CASGIWDSSYEQYF
cdr3_nt: TGTGCTAGTGGTATCTGGGACAGCTCCTACGAGCAGTACTTC

v_call: TRBV25-1
d_call: NA
j_call: TRBJ1-1
cdr3_length: 15
clone_size: NA
cdr3_aa: CASSGVQGVGTEAFF
cdr3_nt: TGTGCCAGCAGTGGGGTGCAAGGGGTTGGGACTGAAGCTTTCTTT

v_call: TRBV5-4
d_call: NA
j_call: TRBJ2-1
cdr3_length: 15
clone_size: once
cdr3_aa: CASTQLARENNEQFF
cdr3_nt: TGTGCCAGCACCCAACTAGCCCGAGAGAACAATGAGCAGTTCTTC

v_call: TRBV19
d_call: TRBD2
j_call: TRBJ2-3
cdr3_length: 16
clone_size: once
cdr3_aa: CASSISASGSMDTQYF
cdr3_nt: TGTGCCAGTAGTATTTCGGCTAGCGGGAGCATGGATACGCAGTATTTT

v_call: TRBV5-6
d_call: TRBD2
j_call: TRBJ2-3
cdr3_length: 16
clone_size: NA
cdr3_aa: CASSETSGRETDTQYF
cdr3_nt: TGTGCCAGCAGCGAAACTAGCGGGAGAGAGACAGATACGCAGTATTTT

v_call: TRBV11-2
d_call: NA
j_call: TRBJ2-2
cdr3_length: 14
clone_size: NA
cdr3_aa: CASSPDRNTGELFF
cdr3_nt: TGTGCCAGCAGCCCCGACAGAAACACCGGGGAGCTGTTTTTT

v_call: TRBV2
d_call: NA
j_call: TRBJ2-1
cdr3_length: 14
clone_size: NA
cdr3_aa: CASSEARGYNEQFF
cdr3_nt: TGTGCCAGCAGTGAAGCGAGAGGCTACAATGAGCAGTTCTTC

v_call: TRBV2
d_call: TRBD2
j_call: TRBJ2-1
cdr3_length: 15
clone_size: NA
cdr3_aa: CASSFGTSYYNEQFF
cdr3_nt: TGTGCCAGCAGTTTCGGGACTAGCTACTACAATGAGCAGTTCTTC

v_call: TRBV28
d_call: NA
j_call: TRBJ2-7
cdr3_length: 14
clone_size: NA
cdr3_aa: CASSLSHQDYEQYF
cdr3_nt: TGTGCCAGCAGTTTATCGCATCAGGACTACGAGCAGTACTTC

v_call: TRBV6-5
d_call: NA
j_call: TRBJ2-7
cdr3_length: 15
clone_size: NA
cdr3_aa: CASSYSTVPYYEQYF
cdr3_nt: TGTGCCAGCAGTTACTCAACAGTCCCCTACTACGAGCAGTACTTC

v_call: TRBV7-9
d_call: TRBD1
j_call: TRBJ1-2
cdr3_length: 18
clone_size: NA
cdr3_aa: CASSTKGQGIILTAGYTF
cdr3_nt: TGTGCCAGCAGCACCAAGGGACAGGGAATCATATTAACGGCTGGCTACACCTTC

v_call: TRBV7-8
d_call: NA
j_call: TRBJ2-7
cdr3_length: 15
clone_size: once
cdr3_aa: CASSLGGGAGDEQYF
cdr3_nt: TGTGCCAGCAGCTTAGGAGGCGGAGCGGGCGACGAGCAGTACTTC

v_call: TRBV11-2
d_call: NA
j_call: TRBJ2-7
cdr3_length: 11
clone_size: NA
cdr3_aa: CASCEGYEQYF
cdr3_nt: TGTGCCAGCTGCGAGGGCTACGAGCAGTACTTC

v_call: TRBV14
d_call: NA
j_call: TRBJ2-7
cdr3_length: 13
clone_size: few
cdr3_aa: CASSQGASIGQYF
cdr3_nt: TGTGCCAGCAGCCAAGGAGCAAGCATCGGGCAGTACTTC

v_call: TRBV19
d_call: NA
j_call: TRBJ2-1
cdr3_length: 13
clone_size: NA
cdr3_aa: CASKGNHYNEQFF
cdr3_nt: TGTGCCTCAAAGGGGAATCATTACAATGAGCAGTTCTTC

v_call: TRBV7-6
d_call: TRBD2
j_call: TRBJ2-1
cdr3_length: 17
clone_size: NA
cdr3_aa: CASSTSGGTWSWNEQFF
cdr3_nt: TGTGCCAGCTCCACTAGCGGGGGGACTTGGTCATGGAATGAGCAGTTCTTC

v_call: TRBV5-4
d_call: TRBD2
j_call: TRBJ2-7
cdr3_length: 14
clone_size: NA
cdr3_aa: CASSSGLAAYEQYF
cdr3_nt: TGTGCCAGCAGCTCGGGACTAGCGGCGTACGAGCAGTACTTC

v_call: TRBV19
d_call: TRBD1
j_call: TRBJ1-5
cdr3_length: 15
clone_size: once
cdr3_aa: CASSTDRGRSQPQHF
cdr3_nt: TGTGCCAGTAGCACCGACAGGGGGAGATCTCAGCCCCAGCATTTT

v_call: TRBV5-1
d_call: NA
j_call: TRBJ2-7
cdr3_length: 19
clone_size: NA
cdr3_aa: CASSRLMGGRIQVGYEQYF
cdr3_nt: TGCGCCAGCAGCCGACTAATGGGGGGACGCATACAGGTCGGGTACGAGCAGTACTTC

v_call: TRBV2
d_call: NA
j_call: TRBJ1-1
cdr3_length: 14
clone_size: NA
cdr3_aa: CASSESRRKTEAFF
cdr3_nt: TGTGCCAGCAGTGAATCCAGGAGGAAGACTGAAGCTTTCTTT

v_call: TRBV19
d_call: NA
j_call: TRBJ2-7
cdr3_length: 14
clone_size: NA
cdr3_aa: CASRGAGADYEQYF
cdr3_nt: TGTGCCAGTAGAGGTGCAGGGGCCGACTACGAGCAGTACTTC

v_call: TRBV5-1
d_call: TRBD1
j_call: TRBJ1-2
cdr3_length: 17
clone_size: NA
cdr3_aa: CASSLEGASFSLYGYTF
cdr3_nt: TGCGCCAGCAGCTTGGAGGGGGCCTCCTTCAGTTTGTATGGCTACACCTTC

v_call: TRBV1
d_call: NA
j_call: TRBJ1-2
cdr3_length: 13
clone_size: NA
cdr3_aa: CTKRQLGHYGYTF
cdr3_nt: TGCACCAAGCGACAGCTGGGGCACTATGGCTACACCTTC

v_call: TRBV5-1
d_call: NA
j_call: TRBJ2-3
cdr3_length: 13
clone_size: once
cdr3_aa: CASSFGGGGTQYF
cdr3_nt: TGCGCCAGCAGCTTCGGGGGAGGTGGTACGCAGTATTTT

v_call: TRBV10-3
d_call: NA
j_call: TRBJ1-2
cdr3_length: 12
clone_size: NA
cdr3_aa: CAISGGDYGYTF
cdr3_nt: TGTGCCATCAGTGGGGGGGACTATGGCTACACCTTC

v_call: TRBV19
d_call: TRBD2
j_call: TRBJ2-2
cdr3_length: 17
clone_size: NA
cdr3_aa: CASTIFPGLANTGELFF
cdr3_nt: TGTGCCAGTACCATCTTCCCGGGACTAGCGAACACCGGGGAGCTGTTTTTT

v_call: TRBV27
d_call: NA
j_call: TRBJ2-7
cdr3_length: 16
clone_size: NA
cdr3_aa: CASSLSPSPTTYEQYF
cdr3_nt: TGTGCCAGCAGTTTATCTCCCAGCCCAACTACCTACGAGCAGTACTTC

v_call: TRBV4-1
d_call: TRBD2
j_call: TRBJ2-1
cdr3_length: 15
clone_size: once
cdr3_aa: CASRASGSSYNEQFF
cdr3_nt: TGCGCCAGCAGGGCAAGCGGGAGCTCCTACAATGAGCAGTTCTTC

v_call: TRBV5-1
d_call: TRBD1
j_call: TRBJ1-2
cdr3_length: 14
clone_size: NA
cdr3_aa: CASTPTGGDYGYTF
cdr3_nt: TGCGCCAGCACCCCTACAGGGGGGGACTATGGCTACACCTTC

v_call: TRBV27
d_call: TRBD1
j_call: TRBJ2-5
cdr3_length: 15
clone_size: NA
cdr3_aa: CASSLMGQGGETQYF
cdr3_nt: TGTGCCAGCAGTTTAATGGGACAGGGGGGAGAGACCCAGTACTTC

v_call: TRBV27
d_call: NA
j_call: TRBJ2-6
cdr3_length: 16
clone_size: NA
cdr3_aa: CASSFRGSSGANVLTF
cdr3_nt: TGTGCCAGCAGTTTCAGGGGTAGCTCTGGGGCCAACGTCCTGACTTTC

v_call: TRBV19
d_call: NA
j_call: TRBJ1-2
cdr3_length: 15
clone_size: NA
cdr3_aa: CASSIVATGYYGYTF
cdr3_nt: TGTGCCAGTAGTATAGTAGCGACAGGCTACTATGGCTACACCTTC

v_call: TRBV7-9
d_call: TRBD2
j_call: TRBJ2-7
cdr3_length: 13
clone_size: few
cdr3_aa: CASSPGTSREQYF
cdr3_nt: TGTGCCAGCAGCCCGGGGACTAGCCGCGAGCAGTACTTC

v_call: TRBV30
d_call: NA
j_call: TRBJ2-7
cdr3_length: 14
clone_size: NA
cdr3_aa: CAWSLGLGAYEQYF
cdr3_nt: TGTGCCTGGAGTCTTGGTTTAGGGGCCTACGAGCAGTACTTC

v_call: TRBV4-2
d_call: TRBD1
j_call: TRBJ1-2
cdr3_length: 16
clone_size: NA
cdr3_aa: CASSQDVRGLGYGYTF
cdr3_nt: TGTGCCAGCAGCCAAGATGTAAGGGGGCTCGGCTATGGCTACACCTTC

v_call: TRBV19
d_call: TRBD2
j_call: TRBJ2-7
cdr3_length: 15
clone_size: NA
cdr3_aa: CASSYSSGGSYEQYF
cdr3_nt: TGTGCCAGTAGCTACTCTAGCGGGGGTTCCTACGAGCAGTACTTC

v_call: TRBV2
d_call: TRBD1
j_call: TRBJ1-2
cdr3_length: 14
clone_size: NA
cdr3_aa: CASSRDSQNYGYTF
cdr3_nt: TGTGCCAGCAGCCGGGACAGCCAAAACTATGGCTACACCTTC

v_call: TRBV28
d_call: TRBD1
j_call: TRBJ2-7
cdr3_length: 15
clone_size: NA
cdr3_aa: CASSSYRGVENEQYF
cdr3_nt: TGTGCCAGCAGTTCGTACAGGGGAGTCGAGAACGAGCAGTACTTC

v_call: TRBV28
d_call: NA
j_call: TRBJ2-7
cdr3_length: 14
clone_size: NA
cdr3_aa: CASSLFVGGYEQYF
cdr3_nt: TGTGCCAGCAGTTTATTCGTAGGGGGATACGAGCAGTACTTC

v_call: TRBV27
d_call: NA
j_call: TRBJ2-5
cdr3_length: 15
clone_size: NA
cdr3_aa: CASSFRGGYQETQYF
cdr3_nt: TGTGCCAGCAGTTTTAGAGGCGGGTACCAAGAGACCCAGTACTTC

v_call: TRBV19
d_call: TRBD1
j_call: TRBJ2-7
cdr3_length: 13
clone_size: NA
cdr3_aa: CASSTRDRDEQYF
cdr3_nt: TGTGCCAGTAGTACCCGGGACAGGGACGAGCAGTACTTC

v_call: TRBV9
d_call: TRBD2
j_call: TRBJ2-1
cdr3_length: 16
clone_size: NA
cdr3_aa: CASSDRLAGGADEQFF
cdr3_nt: TGTGCCAGCAGCGACCGACTAGCGGGAGGGGCGGATGAGCAGTTCTTC

v_call: TRBV10-1
d_call: TRBD1
j_call: TRBJ2-1
cdr3_length: 15
clone_size: NA
cdr3_aa: CASSPGTGNYNEQFF
cdr3_nt: TGCGCCAGCAGCCCCGGGACAGGGAACTACAATGAGCAGTTCTTC

v_call: TRBV6-4
d_call: TRBD2
j_call: TRBJ2-1
cdr3_length: 15
clone_size: once
cdr3_aa: CASSDGTSGYNEQFF
cdr3_nt: TGTGCCAGCAGTGACGGGACTAGCGGATACAATGAGCAGTTCTTC

v_call: TRBV27
d_call: TRBD1
j_call: TRBJ1-5
cdr3_length: 17
clone_size: NA
cdr3_aa: CASGLGTGNSLNQPQHF
cdr3_nt: TGTGCCAGTGGCCTAGGGACAGGTAATAGTCTCAATCAGCCCCAGCATTTT

v_call: TRBV5-1
d_call: NA
j_call: TRBJ2-7
cdr3_length: 19
clone_size: NA
cdr3_aa: CASSLGGGLNPGGHYEQYF
cdr3_nt: TGCGCCAGCAGCTTGGGCGGCGGGCTGAACCCCGGGGGGCACTACGAGCAGTACTTC